This T cell receptor beta chain was recorded in a study of cytomegalovirus exposure and HLA in healthy donors. At the level of the study: Earlier, 95 million to 130 million unique TCR beta sequences were recovered from around 190 million T cells by an analysis.

Study findings and constraints: A later analysis reported that several of the most significant clusters appeared to be linked to common viral pathogens, among them Epstein-Barr virus. In a later analysis, a missense DCLRE1C variant was linked to TCR beta V- and J-gene trimming.

Between the trimmed V and J ends, which lost 2 bases and 4 bases, there was a span of 14 bases. Germline lookup yields CDR1 MNHEY and CDR2 SVGAGI. The length of the CDR3 is 16 residues. PCR employed 60 Vbeta and 13 Jbeta primers. This table comes from immunoSEQ multiplex PCR, and its TCRdb copy is limited to in-frame clones, with some not included. Among some 110,000 clones listed, more than 60% were seen once. Worth noting for this clone: Its cognate antigen is unknown.

This receptor was identified in a man aged 60-69 years in good health and CMV-seronegative. Material for sequencing was PBMCs. The chain links TRBV6-5 to TRBJ2-2, with a weak D call TRBD1 (5 bases). The CDR3 DNA reads TGTGCCAGCAGTTACGGGGCAGGGTCGGTCACCGGGGAGCTGTTTTTT. Translation gives CASSYGAGSVTGELFF.